The sequence of this T cell receptor (beta chain) was determined in a study of T cell clonotyping in hematopoietic cell transplantation. Assay used: immunoSEQ multiplex PCR; TCRdb lists only in-frame clones, some missing. The data contain 8,000 or so clones, roughly 66% of them singletons. The clonotype comes from a male patient between 60 and 69 years old who had an allogeneic stem cell transplant from an unrelated donor, so the T cells may come from the graft donor. Some clones in this sample may be carry-over from other donors' samples. The specimen was peripheral blood mononuclear cells, collected 100 days after allogeneic stem cell transplant.

CDR3: CASSLSRDRNYEQYF. DNA for the CDR3: TGTGCCAGCAGCCTCAGCCGGGACAGGAACTACGAGCAGTACTTC. The chain carries TRBV14 and TRBJ2-7, with TRBD1 matching over 8 bases. V lost 4 bases to trimming and J lost 3 bases; unmatched junction nucleotides: 8. The V gene's germline CDR1 is SGHDN and CDR2 FVKESK. The CDR3 length is 15 residues.